This is a list of T cell receptor beta chains from one sample in a study of shared clonotypes between healthy human individuals. The method was immunoSEQ multiplex PCR; TCRdb's version includes in-frame clones alone and lacks a portion of them. The table shows around 1.6 million clones, with around 98% occurring only once. The sequencing sample was made of naive CD4+ T cells sorted from blood. Source of these receptors: a man aged 30 to 39 in good health. CDR3s include the opening cysteine and the closing phenylalanine or tryptophan. D genes are given only for firm matches. Rows may omit the clone size; those that give it use once, few, many or a size class.

V	J	size	D	CDR3	DNA
TRBV7-9	TRBJ1-2	NA	NA	CASSPLGGYTF	TGTGCCAGCAGCCCATTGGGTGGCTACACCTTC
TRBV5-4	TRBJ2-6	once	NA	CASSFGSGANVLTF	TGTGCCAGCAGCTTCGGGAGCGGGGCCAACGTCCTGACTTTC
TRBV10-2	TRBJ1-2	NA	NA	CASSEAGEYGYTF	TGCGCCAGCAGTGAGGCGGGGGAGTATGGCTACACCTTC
TRBV18	TRBJ2-5	NA	TRBD2	CASSPTSGSWWETQYF	TGTGCCAGCTCACCAACTAGCGGGAGTTGGTGGGAGACCCAGTACTTC
TRBV27	TRBJ2-1	NA	NA	CASSLWAKYNEQFF	TGTGCCAGCAGTTTGTGGGCGAAGTACAATGAGCAGTTCTTC
TRBV19	TRBJ2-7	NA	TRBD1	CASSRTGGRYEQYF	TGTGCCAGTAGTAGGACAGGGGGCCGATACGAGCAGTACTTC
TRBV5-1	TRBJ2-5	NA	TRBD1	CASSSQGGATETQYF	TGCGCCAGCAGCTCACAGGGGGGTGCCACAGAGACCCAGTACTTC
TRBV5-1	TRBJ2-5	NA	TRBD2	CASTLGREGLRETQYF	TGCGCCAGCACTTTGGGGCGGGAGGGCCTGAGAGAGACCCAGTACTTC
TRBV5-1	TRBJ2-3	NA	TRBD2	CASSPIGTSGERDSTDTQYF	TGCGCCAGCAGCCCAATAGGGACTAGCGGGGAGAGGGATAGCACAGATACGCAGTATTTT
TRBV5-1	TRBJ2-3	once	TRBD1	CATSPGQGRDTQYF	TGCGCCACCTCCCCGGGACAGGGGAGAGATACGCAGTATTTT
TRBV6-5	TRBJ1-3	NA	NA	CASSHRGSGNTIYF	TGTGCCAGCAGCCACCGGGGCTCTGGAAACACCATATATTTT
TRBV7-9	TRBJ2-7	NA	NA	CASSYLPVVGTNYEQYF	TGTGCCAGCAGCTATCTGCCGGTTGTAGGGACAAACTACGAGCAGTACTTC
TRBV20-1	TRBJ1-2	NA	NA	CSAMGLRGYTF	TGCAGTGCTATGGGTCTGAGGGGCTACACCTTC
TRBV18	TRBJ2-1	NA	NA	CASSPRGSVEQFF	TGTGCCAGCTCACCAAGGGGGAGCGTTGAGCAGTTCTTC
TRBV11-3	TRBJ2-3	NA	NA	CASSAGKGLDTQYF	TGTGCCAGCAGCGCCGGAAAGGGGCTGGATACGCAGTATTTT
TRBV6-5	TRBJ2-7	NA	TRBD1	CASSYRDSRTYEQYF	TGTGCCAGCAGTTACCGGGACAGTCGTACCTACGAGCAGTACTTC
TRBV18	TRBJ2-7	NA	NA	CASSPQGTSSYEQYF	TGTGCCAGCTCACCACAGGGGACCAGCTCCTACGAGCAGTACTTC
TRBV28	TRBJ2-1	NA	NA	CASSLFLANEQFF	TGTGCCAGCAGTTTATTTCTTGCTAATGAGCAGTTCTTC
TRBV4-1	TRBJ1-3	NA	NA	CASSQGASGNTIYF	TGCGCCAGCAGCCAAGGTGCGTCTGGAAACACCATATATTTT
TRBV27	TRBJ2-3	NA	TRBD2	CASSDPPGLSTDTQYF	TGTGCCAGCAGTGATCCTCCGGGACTAAGCACAGATACGCAGTATTTT
TRBV18	TRBJ1-6	NA	NA	CASSTGDKNSPLHF	TGTGCCAGCTCCACCGGGGACAAAAATTCACCCCTCCACTTT
TRBV5-1	TRBJ2-3	NA	NA	CASSLGRALTDTQYF	TGCGCCAGCAGCTTGGGACGTGCCCTCACAGATACGCAGTATTTT
TRBV14	TRBJ2-7	NA	NA	CASSTRLTYEQYF	TGTGCCAGCAGCACCCGACTGACCTACGAGCAGTACTTC
TRBV19	TRBJ2-1	once	NA	CASSSLPRGGVRNEQFF	TGTGCCAGTAGCTCCCTCCCGAGGGGGGGGGTAAGGAATGAGCAGTTCTTC
TRBV18	TRBJ2-1	few	NA	CASSPSDGYNEQFF	TGTGCCAGCTCACCATCGGACGGATACAATGAGCAGTTCTTC
TRBV11-2	TRBJ2-1	NA	NA	CASSLDPSYDGEQFF	TGTGCCAGCAGCTTAGATCCCAGTTATGATGGTGAGCAGTTCTTC
TRBV9	TRBJ2-3	NA	NA	CASSVLRDTSSDTQYF	TGTGCCAGCAGCGTACTACGGGATACGAGCTCAGATACGCAGTATTTT
TRBV11-2	TRBJ2-7	once	TRBD1	CASSPVGRTGQYEQYF	TGTGCCAGCAGCCCCGTGGGTAGGACAGGGCAATACGAGCAGTACTTC
TRBV9	TRBJ2-3	NA	NA	CASSVDGGGILDTQYF	TGTGCCAGCAGCGTAGATGGAGGAGGGATCTTAGATACGCAGTATTTT
TRBV19	TRBJ1-1	NA	NA	CASSIGAGMNTEAFF	TGTGCCAGTAGTATAGGGGCAGGAATGAACACTGAAGCTTTCTTT
TRBV10-1	TRBJ2-1	NA	NA	CASSEFIGGSHNEQFF	TGCGCCAGCAGCGAATTCATTGGGGGATCGCACAATGAGCAGTTCTTC
TRBV2	TRBJ2-5	NA	NA	CASSDTSQETQYF	TGTGCCAGCAGTGACACATCCCAAGAGACCCAGTACTTC
TRBV25-1	TRBJ1-3	NA	TRBD1	CASSGTGRNTIYF	TGTGCCAGCAGCGGGACAGGGAGAAACACCATATATTTT
TRBV29-1	TRBJ2-3	NA	TRBD1	CSAPMYRGRTDTQYF	TGCAGCGCCCCCATGTACAGGGGGCGCACAGATACGCAGTATTTT
TRBV21-1	TRBJ1-1	NA	NA	CAGEDRLNTEAFF	TGTGCCGGAGAGGACAGGTTGAACACTGAAGCTTTCTTT
TRBV6-6	TRBJ1-5	NA	NA	CASSYSGISNQPQHF	TGTGCCAGCAGTTACTCGGGAATTAGCAATCAGCCCCAGCATTTT
TRBV10-2	TRBJ2-3	NA	TRBD2	CATLAGTRTDTQYF	TGCGCCACATTAGCGGGTACAAGGACGGATACGCAGTATTTT
TRBV4-2	TRBJ2-1	NA	NA	CASSQESPRVNEQFF	TGTGCCAGCAGCCAAGAATCACCTCGTGTGAATGAGCAGTTCTTC
TRBV6-1	TRBJ2-7	once	NA	CASCRGGPYEQYF	TGTGCCAGCTGCCGGGGCGGCCCCTACGAGCAGTACTTC
TRBV19	TRBJ2-7	NA	NA	CASSIDLNFEQYF	TGTGCCAGTAGTATAGATCTCAACTTCGAGCAGTACTTC
TRBV11-2	TRBJ2-1	NA	TRBD2	CASSLGLASYNEQFF	TGTGCCAGCAGCTTAGGACTAGCGTCCTACAATGAGCAGTTCTTC
TRBV4-1	TRBJ1-1	NA	TRBD1	CASSQLAQGAEAFF	TGCGCCAGCAGCCAGTTGGCGCAGGGGGCCGAAGCTTTCTTT
TRBV9	TRBJ2-2	NA	NA	CASSATGGHTGELFF	TGTGCCAGCAGCGCTACGGGGGGCCACACCGGGGAGCTGTTTTTT
TRBV14	TRBJ2-1	NA	TRBD2	CASSRRPPGLASSYNEQFF	TGTGCCAGCAGCCGCCGCCCACCGGGACTAGCGAGCTCCTACAATGAGCAGTTCTTC
TRBV7-2	TRBJ2-3	NA	NA	CASSLLAATDTQYF	TGTGCCAGCAGCTTATTAGCGGCCACAGATACGCAGTATTTT
TRBV28	TRBJ1-5	once	TRBD1	CASSSHRGWGNQPQHF	TGTGCCAGCAGTTCTCACAGGGGCTGGGGCAATCAGCCCCAGCATTTT
TRBV5-1	TRBJ2-1	NA	NA	CASSFGSISSYNEQFF	TGCGCCAGCAGCTTCGGGTCGATAAGCTCCTACAATGAGCAGTTCTTC
TRBV28	TRBJ2-3	NA	NA	CASLPWGQLTDTQYF	TGTGCCAGCTTGCCCTGGGGACAACTCACAGATACGCAGTATTTT
TRBV6-6	TRBJ1-2	NA	NA	CASSSTRNYGYTF	TGTGCCAGCAGTTCAACACGGAACTATGGCTACACCTTC
TRBV6-1	TRBJ2-7	once	NA	CASGGFYEQYF	TGTGCCAGCGGGGGGTTCTACGAGCAGTACTTC
TRBV7-2	TRBJ2-7	NA	TRBD2	CASSNRGLAGGEQYF	TGTGCCAGCAGCAACCGGGGACTAGCGGGAGGCGAGCAGTACTTC
TRBV4-1	TRBJ2-7	NA	NA	CASSQPQGGSYEQYF	TGCGCCAGCAGCCAACCCCAGGGGGGGTCCTACGAGCAGTACTTC
TRBV2	TRBJ2-1	NA	TRBD2	CASSASGRSSNEQFF	TGTGCCAGCAGTGCTAGCGGTAGGAGTTCGAATGAGCAGTTCTTC
TRBV5-1	TRBJ2-3	once	TRBD2	CASSLLAGSTDTQYF	TGCGCCAGCAGCTTGCTAGCGGGGAGCACAGATACGCAGTATTTT
TRBV29-1	TRBJ2-2	NA	TRBD1	CSATGQGNTGELFF	TGCAGCGCAACGGGACAGGGGAACACCGGGGAGCTGTTTTTT
TRBV11-2	TRBJ2-7	once	TRBD1	CASSGGQGSSYEQYF	TGTGCCAGCAGCGGCGGACAGGGGAGCTCCTACGAGCAGTACTTC
TRBV5-4	TRBJ2-7	NA	NA	CASSLGTPTSYEQYF	TGTGCCAGCAGCTTGGGGACTCCCACGTCCTACGAGCAGTACTTC
TRBV6-5	TRBJ2-4	NA	NA	CASSPALGAKNIQYF	TGTGCCAGCAGTCCTGCTTTGGGGGCCAAAAACATTCAGTACTTC
TRBV27	TRBJ2-7	NA	NA	CASATRSYEQYF	TGTGCCAGCGCCACGCGATCCTACGAGCAGTACTTC
TRBV6-1	TRBJ1-1	NA	NA	CASSEAPRIGLGNTEAFF	TGTGCCAGCAGTGAAGCCCCCCGGATAGGGTTAGGGAACACTGAAGCTTTCTTT